The next 29 T cell receptor beta chains were all read from a single sample in a study of Graves' ophthalmopathy and Graves' hyperthyroidism. For repertoire sequencing, the TCR beta CDR3 regions were amplified from RNA transcripts. RT-PCR was first run with HTBI primers, then multiplex PCR in a second round. TCRdb passed the multiplex PCR reads through MiXCR, listing each CDR3 protein once. Of under 200,000 distinct CDR3 sequences in the sample, 30% to 45% are singletons; the top ten hold roughly 6%. Source material: peripheral blood. The source is a woman aged 40 to 50 with Graves' ophthalmopathy.

This clonotype was counted at least ten times. The chain employs TRBV19 and TRBJ2-5, with a tentative D call TRBD1 (6 bases). Trimming removed 6 bases from V and 4 bases from J, with 15 bases in between. Germline CDR1 and CDR2: LNHDA and SQIVND (reference sequence). This CDR3 contains 14 residues. CDR3 in amino acids: CASSPYRERETQYF. The DNA for the CDR3 is TGTGCCAGTAGCCCCTACAGGGAGAGAGAGACCCAGTACTTC.

A few counts support this clonotype. One junction end does not reproduce the germline sequence, and a read error may be involved. The J gene is TRBJ2-5, the V gene TRBV6-5; 9 nucleotides match TRBD1. The CDR3 loop spans 15 amino acids. From germline, CDR1 is MNHEY and CDR2 SVGAGI. The CDR3 DNA reads as TGTGCTAGCAGTTACTTACAGGGGGCCGGGGAGACCCAGTACTTC. Protein sequence: CASSYLQGAGETQYF.

The chain links TRBV6-5 to TRBJ2-5; 10 nucleotides line up with TRBD2. From germline, CDR1 is MNHEY and CDR2 SVGAGI. This CDR3 is built from 15 residues. The V gene end was trimmed by 2 bases and the J gene end by 5 bases; junction bases not matched to a gene: 5. CDR3: CASSYASGSPETQYF. For the CDR3, the DNA is TGTGCCAGCAGTTACGCTAGCGGGAGTCCGGAGACCCAGTACTTC.

CDR3 residues: CASSRNRGSNQPQHF. In nucleotides, the CDR3 is TGTGCCAGCAGTAGGAACAGGGGTTCGAATCAGCCCCAGCATTTT. The genes are TRBV6-4 and TRBJ1-5; TRBD1 aligns across 7 bases. The CDR3 spans 15 residues. V dropped 5 bases and J dropped 4; count of bases not matched to a gene: 8. The germline CDR1 and CDR2 sequences are MRHNA and SNTAGT.

On this clonotype itself: A much larger clone sits a single nucleotide away, making a read error possible. The rearrangement uses TRBV28 and TRBJ2-7, with D perhaps matching TRBD2 (5 bases). Germline values: CDR1 MDHEN, CDR2 SYDVKM. There are 11 residues in the CDR3. The DNA of the CDR3 is TGTGGCAGCACGGGGTACTACGAGCAGTACTTC. Translating it yields CGSTGYYEQYF.

This clonotype was observed many times. This sequence joins TRBV28 and TRBJ1-2; D possibly corresponds to TRBD1 (6 bases). CDR3 length: 15 amino acids. Germline assignment: CDR1 MDHEN and CDR2 SYDVKM. The V gene lost 3 bases and the J gene lost 2 bases, with 13 bases spanning the gap. The CDR3 nucleotides read TGTGCCAGCAGTTTTAGGACAGACCGAAACTATGGCTACACCTTC. Its protein is CASSFRTDRNYGYTF.

This clonotype was observed many times. This rearrangement joins TRBV2 to TRBJ1-1, with 7 bases matching TRBD1. The CDR3 is 14 residues long. Germline-derived CDR1 and CDR2 are SNHLY and FYNNEI. J gave up 1 base and V 6 bases, and 5 bases lay outside the gene matches. Written as DNA, the CDR3 is TGTGCCAGCAGCCGGACAGGCTGGAACACTGAAGCTTTCTTT. Its protein product is CASSRTGWNTEAFF.

The chain joins TRBV27 to TRBJ2-5; a possible D gene is TRBD1 (5 bases). The CDR3 covers 16 residues. Germline CDR1 reads MNHEY; CDR2 reads SMNVEV (reference sequence). Trimming took 5 bases from V and 5 from J, leaving 21 bases between them. CDR3 loop: CASSPPPGPNRETQYF. DNA of the CDR3: TGTGCCAGCAGTCCACCTCCAGGGCCGAACCGGGAGACCCAGTACTTC.

V usage is TRBV2 and J usage is TRBJ2-2; TRBD2 matches at 9 bases. CDR3 length: 15 residues. J was trimmed by 4 bases and V by 6 bases; bases with no gene match: 6. The germline CDR1 and CDR2 sequences are SNHLY and FYNNEI. CDR3 in DNA: TGTGCCAGCAGGCATAGCGGGAGTGGCACCGGGGAGCTGTTTTTT. It codes for CASRHSGSGTGELFF.

The V gene is TRBV7-8, the J gene TRBJ2-2; no clear D gene. V lost 2 bases, J lost 0 bases, and 4 bases lay in between. This CDR3 comprises 14 residues. The germline CDR1 and CDR2 sequences are SGHVS and FQNEAQ. The DNA of the CDR3 is TGTGCCAGCAGCTTAAGAGCGAACACCGGGGAGCTGTTTTTT. Protein product: CASSLRANTGELFF.

The sample holds many counts of this clonotype. V gene TRBV7-9 combines with J gene TRBJ1-1; TRBD1 might be the D (5 bases). Germline V gene lookup returns CDR1 SEHNR and CDR2 FQNEAQ (reference sequence). The CDR3 covers 13 residues. Deletions cut 4 bases from V and 3 bases from J, with 9 bases between. CDR3 residues: CASSWGTDTEAFF. CDR3 nucleotides: TGTGCCAGCAGCTGGGGGACGGACACTGAAGCTTTCTTT.

V is TRBV11-2 and J is TRBJ2-7; D not resolved. The germline gives CDR1 SGHAT, CDR2 FQNNGV. The CDR3 is 16 residues long. Trimming took 4 bases from V and 2 from J, leaving 18 bases between them. DNA for the CDR3: TGTGCCAGCAGCTCACGGTTGACAAGGGCCCCCTACGAGCAGTACTTC. It translates to CASSSRLTRAPYEQYF.

This clonotype was detected many times. The CDR3 nucleotides read TGTGCCAGCTCTGCCATATATTTT. Translated: CASSAIYF. This rearrangement joins TRBV6-1 to TRBJ1-3, with D hard to call. The CDR3 is made up of 8 amino acids. CDR1 is MNHNS, CDR2 SASEGT, per germline. The V and J ends lost 8 bases and 11 bases respectively, with 4 bases between them.

The chain joins TRBV6-4 to TRBJ1-3; D is undetermined. V shed 5 bases and J shed 4 bases, with 9 bases lying between them. There are 13 residues in the CDR3. Per the germline V gene, CDR1 is MRHNA and CDR2 is SNTAGT. The chain's CDR3 is CASSLTDGNTIYF. The CDR3 nucleotides are TGTGCCAGCAGTCTAACAGACGGAAACACCATATATTTT.

This clonotype was found many times. The V and J genes are TRBV4-1 and TRBJ1-1, with D possibly matching TRBD1 (6 bases). Germline V CDR1 and CDR2: MGHRA, YSYEKL. V lost 2 bases to trimming and J lost 3 bases, with 13 bases between them. The CDR3 runs 15 residues. CDR3 in amino acids: CASSQPHGQHTEAFF. The DNA of the CDR3 is TGCGCCAGCAGCCAACCTCACGGACAGCACACTGAAGCTTTCTTT.

This clonotype showed up many times. The rearrangement joins TRBV18 to TRBJ1-3; D unclear. CDR1 KGHSH and CDR2 LQKENI come from the germline V gene. Trimming left V 6 bases short and J 4 bases short, with 10 bases between. This CDR3 is 13 amino acids long. CDR3 loop: CASSPTPGNTIYF. CDR3 nucleotides: TGTGCCAGCTCGCCGACTCCAGGAAACACCATATATTTT.

This clonotype was picked up many times. The chain employs TRBV29-1 and TRBJ2-7; TRBD1 matches 8 bases. The germline V gene encodes CDR1 SQVTM and CDR2 ANQGSEA. V lost 5 bases and J lost 2; bases outside the gene matches: 5. The CDR3 is 13 amino acids. The CDR3 region is CSVSTGGPYEQYF. In nucleotides, the CDR3 is TGCAGCGTTTCAACAGGGGGACCCTACGAGCAGTACTTC.

J is TRBJ2-7 and V is TRBV9; 15 bases are a match to TRBD2. This CDR3 has 14 residues. The V gene end was trimmed by 5 bases and the J gene end by 12 bases; junction bases not matched to a gene: 9. Per the germline V gene, CDR1 is SGDLS and CDR2 is YYNGEE. The CDR3 region has the DNA TGTGCCAGCAGTCACGGGACTAGCGGGAGGAATCTGTACTTC. Its protein product is CASSHGTSGRNLYF.

The V call is TRBV6-2 or TRBV6-3, the J call TRBJ2-2; D remains unclear. Germline assignment: CDR1 MNHEY and CDR2 SVGEGT. The CDR3 is 19 amino acids. V was shortened by 7 bases and J by 0 bases, with 24 bases between the two germline ends. The CDR3: CASNHRPKFLLANTGELFF. CDR3 DNA sequence: TGTGCCAGCAACCACCGGCCAAAATTTTTACTCGCGAACACCGGGGAGCTGTTTTTT.

The chain couples TRBV6-1 to TRBJ2-2, with D hard to call. Germline assignment: CDR1 MNHNS and CDR2 SASEGT. CDR3 length: 16 amino acids. Trimming took 6 bases from V and 4 from J, leaving 18 bases between them. The CDR3 loop is CASSELVGQGTGELFF. CDR3 nucleotide sequence: TGTGCCAGCAGCGAGCTTGTAGGGCAAGGCACCGGGGAGCTGTTTTTT.

This clonotype was counted a single time. This chain links TRBV6-5 with TRBJ2-7; 8 bases are shared with TRBD2. Germline V gene sequence: CDR1 MNHEY, CDR2 SVGAGI. CDR3 length equals 14 residues. The ends lost 2 bases at V and 5 bases at J; junction bases unmatched: 5. DNA of the CDR3: TGTGCCAGCAGTTACGAAGGGACTAGTCACGAGCAGTACTTC. Translation gives CASSYEGTSHEQYF.

This clonotype has just a few counts. The chain's CDR3 is CASSHSDPGQGLLAGDDEQYF. As DNA, the CDR3 is TGTGCCAGCAGCCATAGTGACCCGGGACAGGGCCTACTAGCGGGAGACGACGAGCAGTACTTC. This sequence joins TRBV4-2 and TRBJ2-7; 11 bases are a match to TRBD2. Looked up from germline, CDR1 is LGHNA and CDR2 is YNFKEQ. Trimming took 3 bases from V and 5 from J; bases not matched to a gene: 24. The CDR3 is 21 amino acids.

This clonotype was recorded many times. This chain joins TRBV10-3 and TRBJ1-5; 9 bases are a match to TRBD1. This CDR3 contains 16 residues. Trimming removed 10 bases from V and 3 bases from J; junction bases left unmatched: 13. Germline CDR1 and CDR2: ENHRY and SYGVKD. CDR3 coding DNA: TGTGCCAGTCAGAAGACCGGGACAGGGACCAATCAGCCCCAGCATTTT. The encoded protein is CASQKTGTGTNQPQHF.

This clonotype was found a few times. This sequence joins TRBV28 and TRBJ1-5, with TRBD1 matching over 8 bases. This CDR3 comprises 13 residues. CDR1 is MDHEN, CDR2 SYDVKM, per germline. After removal of 7 bases from V and 7 bases from J, the junction contained 6 bases not matched to a gene. CDR3 DNA: TGTGCCAGCACCTCGGACAGGGCACAGCCCCAGCATTTT. Protein: CASTSDRAQPQHF.

The chain joins TRBV6-2 or TRBV6-3 to TRBJ2-5, with D uncertain. The V gene lost 0 bases and the J gene lost 0 bases, with 14 bases spanning the gap. The CDR3 has 17 amino acids. Germline-derived CDR1 and CDR2 are MNHEY and SVGEGT. The CDR3 reads CASSYSRTQEYQETQYF. The CDR3 nucleotides are TGTGCCAGCAGTTACTCGAGGACGCAGGAGTACCAAGAGACCCAGTACTTC.

The CDR3 DNA is TGTGCCACCAGTGAGAGCGGGGCCCAGCGTCGGGGGACCCAGTACTTC. Encoded protein: CATSESGAQRRGTQYF. V is TRBV24-1 and J is TRBJ2-5; the match to TRBD2 covers 7 bases. The CDR3 runs 16 residues. The V and J ends lost 4 bases and 7 bases, in that order; junction bases with no gene match: 14. Per the germline V gene, CDR1 is KGHDR and CDR2 is SFDVKD.

There are many counts of this clonotype. This chain connects TRBV19 to TRBJ2-7; D perhaps matches TRBD2 (6 bases). From germline, CDR1 is LNHDA and CDR2 SQIVND (reference sequence). Deletions cut 3 bases from V and 2 bases from J, with 8 bases between. The CDR3 length is 13 residues. The CDR3 loop reads CASSIGGAYEQYF. CDR3 DNA: TGTGCCAGTAGTATCGGGGGAGCCTACGAGCAGTACTTC.

This clonotype was recorded many times. This sequence joins TRBV12-3 or TRBV12-4 and TRBJ1-2; a possible D gene is TRBD1 (6 bases). Trimming took 7 bases from V and 7 from J, leaving 13 bases between them. The CDR3 has 12 residues. The CDR3 DNA reads TGTGCCAGCACCCCCGGACAGTCTGGCTACACCTTC. Residues: CASTPGQSGYTF.

This clonotype was seen many times. This chain connects TRBV5-4 to TRBJ2-5; D may match TRBD1 or TRBD2 (7 bases each). CDR1 is SGHNT, CDR2 YYREEE, per germline (reference sequence). The CDR3 has 15 residues. Deletions cut 0 bases from V and 2 bases from J, with 11 bases between. For the CDR3, the DNA is TGTGCCAGCAGCTTGGGAGCGGGACAGCAAGAGACCCAGTACTTC. It specifies CASSLGAGQQETQYF. Complete variable domain (other parts from reference TRBV5-4 and TRBJ2-5): ETGVTQSPTHLIKTRGQQVTLRCSSQSGHNTVSWYQQALGQGPQFIFQYYREEENGRGNFPPRFSGLQFPNYSSELNVNALELDDSALYLCASSLGAGQQETQYFGPGTRLLVL.